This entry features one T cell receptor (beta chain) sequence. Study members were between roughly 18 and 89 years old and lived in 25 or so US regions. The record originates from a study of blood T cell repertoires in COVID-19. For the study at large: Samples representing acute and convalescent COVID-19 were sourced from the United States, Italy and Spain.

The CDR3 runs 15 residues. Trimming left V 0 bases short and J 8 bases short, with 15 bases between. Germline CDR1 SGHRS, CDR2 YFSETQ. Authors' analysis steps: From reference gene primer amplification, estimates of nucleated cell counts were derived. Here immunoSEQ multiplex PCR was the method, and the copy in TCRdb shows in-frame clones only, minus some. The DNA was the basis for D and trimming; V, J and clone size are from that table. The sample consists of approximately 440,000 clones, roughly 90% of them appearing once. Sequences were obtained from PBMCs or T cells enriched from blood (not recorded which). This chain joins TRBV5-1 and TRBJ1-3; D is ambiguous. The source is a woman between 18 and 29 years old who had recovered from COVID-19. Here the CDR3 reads CASSLEPAGEDTIYF. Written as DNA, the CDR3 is TGCGCCAGCAGCTTGGAGCCTGCGGGCGAGGACACCATATATTTT.